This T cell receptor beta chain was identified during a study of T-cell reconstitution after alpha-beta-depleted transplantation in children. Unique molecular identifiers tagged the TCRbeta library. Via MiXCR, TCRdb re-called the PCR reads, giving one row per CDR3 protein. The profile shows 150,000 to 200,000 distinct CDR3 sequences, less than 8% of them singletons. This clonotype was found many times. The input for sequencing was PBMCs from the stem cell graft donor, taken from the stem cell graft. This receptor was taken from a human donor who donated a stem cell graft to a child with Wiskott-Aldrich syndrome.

CDR3 in amino acids: CASSAQGADTQYF. The CDR3 nucleotides are TGTGCCAGCAGCGCTCAGGGGGCAGATACGCAGTATTTT. The genes are TRBV9 and TRBJ2-3; 7 bases map to TRBD1. CDR3 length: 13 residues. The germline CDR1 and CDR2 sequences are SGDLS and YYNGEE. J gave up 4 bases and V 3 bases, and 2 bases lay outside the gene matches. Full variable domain (rest looked up from reference TRBV9 and TRBJ2-3): DSGVTQTPKHLITATGQRVTLRCSPRSGDLSVYWYQQSLDQGLQFLIQYYNGEERAKGNILERFSAQQFPDLHSELNLSSLELGDSALYFCASSAQGADTQYFGPGTRLTVL.